The rows below give T cell receptor beta chains drawn from one sample of a study of T-cell memory formation after mild COVID-19. TCRdb called the 5' RACE reads again in MiXCR, with one record for every CDR3 protein. This sample yields 400,000 to 500,000 distinct CDR3 sequences, of which about 19% are seen a single time; approximately 8.4% belongs to the top ten. The source material was PBMCs or a T cell subset sorted from them (not recorded which). Receptors were obtained from an adult woman who had mild COVID-19 (a few samples of this study predate the infection). Cell type and time point are not known. CDR3s include the opening cysteine and the closing phenylalanine or tryptophan. The D gene is left open where the match is weak. The size entry is marked missing in some rows and otherwise reads once, few, many or a size class.

CDR3aa: CASSPVGHRVQGGELFF
CDR3nt: TGTGCCAGCAGCCCGGTGGGGCACAGGGTACAAGGCGGGGAGCTGTTTTTT
v_gene: TRBV7-2
j_gene: TRBJ2-2
d_gene: -
abundance: few

CDR3aa: CASSLGQGVQPQHF
CDR3nt: TGTGCCAGCAGCTTGGGACAGGGCGTCCAGCCCCAGCATTTT
v_gene: TRBV5-6
j_gene: TRBJ1-5
d_gene: TRBD1
abundance: few

CDR3aa: CASSLSGQGRGDTQYF
CDR3nt: TGTGCCAGCAGTTTATCTGGACAGGGGAGGGGAGATACGCAGTATTTT
v_gene: TRBV27
j_gene: TRBJ2-3
d_gene: TRBD1
abundance: few

CDR3aa: CSGGQGAITEAFF
CDR3nt: TGCAGCGGTGGACAGGGGGCTATCACTGAAGCTTTCTTT
v_gene: TRBV29-1
j_gene: TRBJ1-1
d_gene: TRBD1
abundance: few

CDR3aa: CSLLPSGASTDTQYF
CDR3nt: TGCAGCCTCCTCCCTAGCGGAGCCTCCACAGATACGCAGTATTTT
v_gene: TRBV29-1
j_gene: TRBJ2-3
d_gene: TRBD2
abundance: -

CDR3aa: CSVVDGTQYF
CDR3nt: TGCAGCGTTGTGGATGGTACGCAGTATTTT
v_gene: TRBV29-1
j_gene: TRBJ2-3
d_gene: -
abundance: -

CDR3aa: CASRGRTGTFF
CDR3nt: TGTGCCAGCAGGGGCAGGACAGGAACTTTCTTT
v_gene: TRBV12-3/TRBV12-4
j_gene: TRBJ1-1
d_gene: TRBD1
abundance: once

CDR3aa: CASSLTSGGETRVTGELFF
CDR3nt: TGCGCCAGCAGCTTGACTAGCGGGGGAGAAACCCGAGTCACCGGGGAGCTGTTTTTT
v_gene: TRBV5-1
j_gene: TRBJ2-2
d_gene: TRBD2
abundance: few

CDR3aa: CASRGPPNTEAFF
CDR3nt: TGTGCCAGCAGGGGACCCCCGAACACTGAAGCTTTCTTT
v_gene: TRBV12-3/TRBV12-4
j_gene: TRBJ1-1
d_gene: -
abundance: -

CDR3aa: CASRKVAGGPDQYF
CDR3nt: TGTGCCAGCAGGAAGGTAGCGGGGGGGCCGGACCAGTACTTC
v_gene: TRBV7-2
j_gene: TRBJ2-5
d_gene: TRBD2
abundance: -

CDR3aa: CSAQTGSYYYGYTF
CDR3nt: TGCAGTGCGCAGACAGGGAGCTATTACTATGGCTACACCTTC
v_gene: TRBV20-1
j_gene: TRBJ1-2
d_gene: TRBD1
abundance: -

CDR3aa: CASSSEVFYYGYTF
CDR3nt: TGCGCCAGCAGCTCGGAGGTATTCTACTATGGCTACACCTTC
v_gene: TRBV5-1
j_gene: TRBJ1-2
d_gene: -
abundance: few

CDR3aa: CASSFGLATEAFF
CDR3nt: TGTGCCAGCAGTTTTGGGTTGGCCACTGAAGCTTTCTTT
v_gene: TRBV12-3/TRBV12-4
j_gene: TRBJ1-1
d_gene: -
abundance: many

CDR3aa: CASSLRQGGEQFF
CDR3nt: TGTGCCAGCAGTTTACGCCAGGGCGGTGAGCAGTTCTTC
v_gene: TRBV12-3/TRBV12-4
j_gene: TRBJ2-1
d_gene: -
abundance: few

CDR3aa: CASSQYQGVAGSSTDTQYF
CDR3nt: TGCGCCAGCAGCCAATATCAAGGGGTGGCGGGCTCGAGCACAGATACGCAGTATTTT
v_gene: TRBV4-1
j_gene: TRBJ2-3
d_gene: -
abundance: few

CDR3aa: CSGGREYGYTF
CDR3nt: TGCAGCGGCGGGCGGGAATATGGCTACACCTTC
v_gene: TRBV29-1
j_gene: TRBJ1-2
d_gene: -
abundance: few

CDR3aa: CSANPRTGTSYNEQFF
CDR3nt: TGCAGTGCTAATCCAAGAACCGGGACTAGCTACAATGAGCAGTTCTTC
v_gene: TRBV20-1
j_gene: TRBJ2-1
d_gene: TRBD2
abundance: few

CDR3aa: CASSRWGLHGLAGGQETQYF
CDR3nt: TGCGCCAGCAGCCGGTGGGGCCTCCATGGACTAGCGGGAGGTCAAGAGACCCAGTACTTC
v_gene: TRBV4-3
j_gene: TRBJ2-5
d_gene: TRBD2
abundance: -

CDR3aa: CATSAQRRTGDTGELFF
CDR3nt: TGTGCCACCAGTGCCCAGAGGAGGACAGGGGACACCGGGGAGCTGTTTTTT
v_gene: TRBV24-1
j_gene: TRBJ2-2
d_gene: TRBD1
abundance: -

CDR3aa: CASSGGLGWGSYEQYF
CDR3nt: TGTGCCAGCAGCGGGGGACTAGGGTGGGGCTCCTACGAGCAGTACTTC
v_gene: TRBV9
j_gene: TRBJ2-7
d_gene: TRBD2
abundance: few

CDR3aa: CASSLAIRGDEQYF
CDR3nt: TGTGCCAGCAGCTTAGCTATCAGGGGTGACGAGCAGTACTTC
v_gene: TRBV7-6
j_gene: TRBJ2-7
d_gene: -
abundance: -

CDR3aa: CSVGDRGKSNYGYTF
CDR3nt: TGCAGCGTGGGGGACAGGGGGAAATCTAACTATGGCTACACCTTC
v_gene: TRBV29-1
j_gene: TRBJ1-2
d_gene: TRBD1
abundance: few

CDR3aa: CASSPLTGENGYTF
CDR3nt: TGTGCCAGCTCACCACTCACAGGGGAGAATGGCTACACCTTC
v_gene: TRBV18
j_gene: TRBJ1-2
d_gene: TRBD1
abundance: -